These T cell receptor beta chains were read from a single sample in a study of blood T cells in healthy people across ages. From the 5' RACE reads, TCRdb called clonotypes with MiXCR, one entry per CDR3 protein. The table has about 730,000 distinct CDR3 sequences, roughly 41% seen once. The sequenced sample was blood. These receptors were taken from a woman aged 55 to 70 in good health. The CDR3 runs from the conserved cysteine through the conserved F or W. The D gene is left open where the match is weak. Clone sizes are given selectively: once, few, many, or a class where the clone is expanded.

v_gene: TRBV20-1
d_gene: TRBD2
j_gene: TRBJ2-7
abundance: NA
CDR3aa: CSAALAGLPTYEQYF
CDR3nt: TGCAGTGCTGCTCTAGCGGGTTTGCCAACCTACGAGCAGTACTTC

v_gene: TRBV4-3
d_gene: TRBD2
j_gene: TRBJ2-7
abundance: NA
CDR3aa: CASSQNSGTYNEQYF
CDR3nt: TGCGCCAGCAGCCAAAATAGCGGGACTTACAATGAGCAGTACTTC

v_gene: TRBV28
d_gene: TRBD1
j_gene: TRBJ2-7
abundance: NA
CDR3aa: CASRRDRFYEQYF
CDR3nt: TGTGCCAGCAGGAGGGACAGATTCTACGAGCAGTACTTC

v_gene: TRBV11-1
d_gene: TRBD1
j_gene: TRBJ1-1
abundance: NA
CDR3aa: CASSPGQGGRDTEAFF
CDR3nt: TGTGCCAGCAGCCCGGGACAGGGGGGTAGGGACACTGAAGCTTTCTTT

v_gene: TRBV11-2
d_gene: NA
j_gene: TRBJ1-2
abundance: NA
CDR3aa: CASSLSQATGGGYTF
CDR3nt: TGTGCCAGCAGCTTAAGTCAGGCAACCGGGGGTGGCTACACCTTC

v_gene: TRBV20-1
d_gene: NA
j_gene: TRBJ2-5
abundance: NA
CDR3aa: CSASAGRESYF
CDR3nt: TGCAGTGCTTCCGCTGGGAGAGAGTCGTACTTC

v_gene: TRBV5-6
d_gene: NA
j_gene: TRBJ1-1
abundance: once
CDR3aa: CASSLGPVFMYFF
CDR3nt: TGTGCCAGCAGTCTCGGGCCAGTATTTATGTATTTCTTT

v_gene: TRBV7-8
d_gene: TRBD1
j_gene: TRBJ1-2
abundance: NA
CDR3aa: CASSFTGGADGYTF
CDR3nt: TGTGCCAGCAGCTTTACAGGGGGCGCGGATGGCTACACCTTC

v_gene: TRBV6-2/TRBV6-3
d_gene: NA
j_gene: TRBJ2-5
abundance: NA
CDR3aa: CASSNPVETQYF
CDR3nt: TGTGCCAGCAGTAACCCCGTGGAGACCCAGTACTTC

v_gene: TRBV5-1
d_gene: TRBD2
j_gene: TRBJ2-3
abundance: NA
CDR3aa: CASSFHPSGRASTDTQYF
CDR3nt: TGCGCCAGCAGCTTCCACCCTAGCGGGCGAGCTAGCACAGATACGCAGTATTTT

v_gene: TRBV7-9
d_gene: NA
j_gene: TRBJ1-5
abundance: few
CDR3aa: CASSSASWGNQPQHF
CDR3nt: TGTGCCAGCAGTTCGGCTTCTTGGGGGAATCAGCCCCAGCATTTT

v_gene: TRBV11-2
d_gene: NA
j_gene: TRBJ2-3
abundance: few
CDR3aa: CASSGGFGDTQYF
CDR3nt: TGTGCCAGCAGCGGTGGGTTCGGGGATACGCAGTATTTT

v_gene: TRBV10-3
d_gene: NA
j_gene: TRBJ2-1
abundance: few
CDR3aa: CAIRAYSTSDSYNEQFF
CDR3nt: TGTGCCATCAGAGCCTATTCTACCTCAGACTCCTACAATGAGCAGTTCTTC

v_gene: TRBV4-2
d_gene: NA
j_gene: TRBJ2-7
abundance: few
CDR3aa: CASSRRISYEQYF
CDR3nt: TGTGCCAGCAGCCGAAGGATCTCCTACGAGCAGTACTTC

v_gene: TRBV29-1
d_gene: TRBD1
j_gene: TRBJ1-2
abundance: NA
CDR3aa: CSGGQGSGGYTF
CDR3nt: TGCAGCGGTGGACAGGGGTCTGGTGGCTACACCTTC

v_gene: TRBV3-1
d_gene: TRBD1
j_gene: TRBJ1-4
abundance: NA
CDR3aa: CASSQDLQGNEKLFF
CDR3nt: TGTGCCAGCAGCCAAGATTTACAGGGGAATGAAAAACTGTTTTTT

v_gene: TRBV27
d_gene: NA
j_gene: TRBJ2-5
abundance: few
CDR3aa: CASSFTQLGETQYF
CDR3nt: TGTGCCAGCAGTTTTACCCAGTTAGGCGAGACCCAGTACTTC

v_gene: TRBV29-1
d_gene: NA
j_gene: TRBJ2-5
abundance: NA
CDR3aa: CSVLTTETQYF
CDR3nt: TGCAGCGTTCTGACGACGGAGACCCAGTACTTC

v_gene: TRBV6-1
d_gene: TRBD2
j_gene: TRBJ2-5
abundance: NA
CDR3aa: CASSEFGLVQETQYF
CDR3nt: TGTGCCAGCAGTGAATTTGGACTAGTTCAAGAGACCCAGTACTTC

v_gene: TRBV6-5
d_gene: TRBD2
j_gene: TRBJ2-3
abundance: NA
CDR3aa: CASSYGLAGGSTDTQYF
CDR3nt: TGTGCCAGCAGTTACGGACTAGCGGGGGGATCCACAGATACGCAGTATTTT

v_gene: TRBV5-1
d_gene: NA
j_gene: TRBJ1-2
abundance: NA
CDR3aa: CASSPRRLGAKGLGSYGYTF
CDR3nt: TGCGCCAGCAGCCCACGTCGTCTGGGGGCGAAAGGATTAGGCTCTTATGGCTACACCTTC

v_gene: TRBV29-1
d_gene: TRBD1
j_gene: TRBJ1-2
abundance: few
CDR3aa: CSITGVYGYTF
CDR3nt: TGCAGCATAACAGGGGTCTATGGCTACACCTTC

v_gene: TRBV6-2/TRBV6-3
d_gene: NA
j_gene: TRBJ2-7
abundance: few
CDR3aa: CASSTSNGYGEQYF
CDR3nt: TGTGCCAGCAGTACCTCAAACGGGTACGGCGAGCAGTACTTC

v_gene: TRBV24-1
d_gene: NA
j_gene: TRBJ1-5
abundance: NA
CDR3aa: CATSAIITGGAAQPQHF
CDR3nt: TGTGCCACCAGTGCCATAATAACGGGAGGGGCGGCTCAGCCCCAGCATTTT

v_gene: TRBV7-6
d_gene: NA
j_gene: TRBJ2-1
abundance: NA
CDR3aa: CASSLEGDSPYNEQFF
CDR3nt: TGTGCCAGCAGCTTAGAGGGTGACTCGCCTTACAATGAGCAGTTCTTC

v_gene: TRBV6-2/TRBV6-3
d_gene: NA
j_gene: TRBJ2-7
abundance: NA
CDR3aa: CAGSTQAVADYEQYF
CDR3nt: TGTGCCGGCAGCACACAGGCCGTGGCCGACTACGAGCAGTACTTC

v_gene: TRBV20-1
d_gene: TRBD2
j_gene: TRBJ2-3
abundance: NA
CDR3aa: CSAATSGGLSTDTQYF
CDR3nt: TGCAGTGCCGCGACTAGCGGGGGGCTTAGCACAGATACGCAGTATTTT

v_gene: TRBV20-1
d_gene: NA
j_gene: TRBJ2-3
abundance: NA
CDR3aa: CSARKPSTSADTQYF
CDR3nt: TGCAGTGCTAGGAAACCTAGCACCTCCGCAGATACGCAGTATTTT

v_gene: TRBV4-1
d_gene: NA
j_gene: TRBJ2-7
abundance: once
CDR3aa: CASSQVTAGYEQYF
CDR3nt: TGCGCCAGCAGCCAAGTAACCGCGGGATACGAGCAGTACTTC

v_gene: TRBV21-1
d_gene: NA
j_gene: TRBJ2-1
abundance: few
CDR3aa: CASSAYRGSSYNEQFF
CDR3nt: TGTGCCAGCAGCGCTTACAGGGGGAGCTCCTACAATGAGCAGTTCTTC

v_gene: TRBV11-2
d_gene: NA
j_gene: TRBJ1-4
abundance: NA
CDR3aa: CASSSSGADNEKLFF
CDR3nt: TGTGCCAGCAGCTCATCAGGGGCCGATAATGAAAAACTGTTTTTT

v_gene: TRBV5-5
d_gene: TRBD2
j_gene: TRBJ2-3
abundance: NA
CDR3aa: CASSLEGGSSDTQYF
CDR3nt: TGTGCCAGCAGCTTGGAGGGCGGGAGTTCAGATACGCAGTATTTT

v_gene: TRBV5-6
d_gene: NA
j_gene: TRBJ1-2
abundance: NA
CDR3aa: CASSYGFGAPVYGYTF
CDR3nt: TGTGCCAGCAGCTACGGTTTCGGGGCGCCGGTCTATGGCTACACCTTC

v_gene: TRBV4-3
d_gene: NA
j_gene: TRBJ2-1
abundance: few
CDR3aa: CASSQDTAGNVAEQFF
CDR3nt: TGCGCCAGCAGCCAAGATACCGCAGGGAATGTGGCTGAGCAGTTCTTC

v_gene: TRBV6-5
d_gene: TRBD2
j_gene: TRBJ2-5
abundance: NA
CDR3aa: CASSYSPLAGETQYF
CDR3nt: TGTGCCAGCAGTTACTCGCCCCTAGCGGGAGAGACCCAGTACTTC

v_gene: TRBV7-2
d_gene: NA
j_gene: TRBJ2-7
abundance: NA
CDR3aa: CASSLEARQYEQYF
CDR3nt: TGTGCCAGCAGCTTAGAGGCGAGGCAGTACGAGCAGTACTTC

v_gene: TRBV24-1
d_gene: NA
j_gene: TRBJ2-1
abundance: few
CDR3aa: CATSGRGQDYNEQFF
CDR3nt: TGTGCCACCAGTGGGAGAGGACAAGACTACAATGAGCAGTTCTTC

v_gene: TRBV20-1
d_gene: TRBD1
j_gene: TRBJ2-5
abundance: NA
CDR3aa: CSASKWTGGPLDYQETQYF
CDR3nt: TGCAGTGCTAGCAAATGGACAGGGGGACCCCTAGACTACCAAGAGACCCAGTACTTC

v_gene: TRBV12-3/TRBV12-4
d_gene: TRBD1
j_gene: TRBJ2-1
abundance: NA
CDR3aa: CASSLTGGSYSEQFF
CDR3nt: TGTGCCAGCAGTTTAACAGGGGGCTCCTACAGTGAGCAGTTCTTC

v_gene: TRBV7-9
d_gene: NA
j_gene: TRBJ2-1
abundance: few
CDR3aa: CASSTYRYNSYNEQFF
CDR3nt: TGTGCCAGCAGCACCTACAGGTATAACTCCTACAATGAGCAGTTCTTC

v_gene: TRBV11-3
d_gene: TRBD2
j_gene: TRBJ2-1
abundance: NA
CDR3aa: CASSRGGPDEQFF
CDR3nt: TGTGCCAGCAGCCGGGGGGGCCCGGATGAGCAGTTCTTC

v_gene: TRBV2
d_gene: NA
j_gene: TRBJ2-3
abundance: NA
CDR3aa: CASSSSSSSTDTQYF
CDR3nt: TGTGCCAGCAGCTCTAGCAGCAGTAGCACAGATACGCAGTATTTT

v_gene: TRBV20-1
d_gene: NA
j_gene: TRBJ2-5
abundance: few
CDR3aa: CSARATGGLTQETQYF
CDR3nt: TGCAGTGCTAGAGCCACCGGGGGTTTAACCCAAGAGACCCAGTACTTC

v_gene: TRBV3-1
d_gene: NA
j_gene: TRBJ2-7
abundance: NA
CDR3aa: CASSQEGSFYEQYF
CDR3nt: TGTGCCAGCAGCCAAGAGGGCAGCTTCTACGAGCAGTACTTC

v_gene: TRBV4-2
d_gene: NA
j_gene: TRBJ2-7
abundance: few
CDR3aa: CASSQYSGTRVDEQYF
CDR3nt: TGTGCCAGCAGCCAATACTCCGGGACGAGAGTCGATGAGCAGTACTTC

v_gene: TRBV7-9
d_gene: NA
j_gene: TRBJ2-5
abundance: once
CDR3aa: CASILGDYLETQYF
CDR3nt: TGTGCCAGCATCTTAGGTGACTACCTAGAGACCCAGTACTTC

v_gene: TRBV9
d_gene: NA
j_gene: TRBJ1-5
abundance: NA
CDR3aa: CASKGKGNQPQHF
CDR3nt: TGTGCCAGCAAGGGGAAGGGCAATCAGCCCCAGCATTTT

v_gene: TRBV5-5
d_gene: TRBD1
j_gene: TRBJ2-7
abundance: NA
CDR3aa: CASSDGTGGVYEQYF
CDR3nt: TGTGCCAGCAGCGATGGGACAGGGGGAGTCTACGAGCAGTACTTC

v_gene: TRBV29-1
d_gene: TRBD1
j_gene: TRBJ2-5
abundance: NA
CDR3aa: CSAWDRGVNEQYF
CDR3nt: TGCAGCGCTTGGGACAGGGGGGTCAATGAGCAGTACTTC

v_gene: TRBV6-2/TRBV6-3
d_gene: NA
j_gene: TRBJ2-2
abundance: many
CDR3aa: CASSYSSQNTGELFF
CDR3nt: TGTGCCAGCAGTTACTCGAGCCAGAACACCGGGGAGCTGTTTTTT